These 16 T cell receptor beta chains were all obtained from the same sample, sequenced in a study of cytomegalovirus exposure and HLA in healthy donors. The PCR used 60 Vbeta and 13 Jbeta primers. Only in-frame clones appear in the TCRdb table, and some are missing; sequencing was by immunoSEQ multiplex PCR. The sample includes 100,000 to 120,000 clones, 75% to 80% of them seen just once. Sequenced input: PBMCs. The receptors originated from a woman aged 25 to 39 in good health and CMV-seronegative.

In its sample, this clone was seen once. The gene calls are TRBV6-6 and TRBJ1-2; unclear D gene. This CDR3 spans 11 amino acids. Germline values: CDR1 MNHNY, CDR2 SVGAGI (reference sequence). The V and J ends lost 5 bases and 3 bases respectively, with 4 bases between them. CDR3 amino acids: CASSPDYGYTF. Here the CDR3 DNA reads TGTGCCAGCAGTCCTGACTATGGCTACACCTTC.

In its sample, this clone was seen a few times. This sequence joins TRBV6-5 and TRBJ2-7; 7 bases align to TRBD2. There are 14 residues in the CDR3. J lost 7 bases, V lost 7 bases, and 13 bases had no gene match. Germline assignment: CDR1 MNHEY and CDR2 SVGAGI. CDR3 residues: CASTPLAAPWEQYF. DNA of the CDR3: TGTGCCAGCACCCCTCTAGCGGCCCCGTGGGAGCAGTACTTC.

The chain is built from TRBV7-3 and TRBJ2-1; the match to TRBD2 covers 12 bases. CDR1 and CDR2 (germline): SGHTA, FQGTGA. Unmatched junction bases numbered 3, after V lost 0 bases and J lost 6 bases. This CDR3 has 16 amino acids. CDR3 sequence reads: CASSLTRTSGANEQFF. The CDR3 DNA sequence: TGTGCCAGCAGCTTAACTCGGACTAGCGGGGCCAATGAGCAGTTCTTC.

The V gene is TRBV5-4, the J gene TRBJ1-6, with D unresolved. The germline CDR1 and CDR2 sequences are SGHNT and YYREEE (reference sequence). V was trimmed by 4 bases and J by 0 bases, leaving 11 bases between them. The CDR3 is 16 residues long. The CDR3 region is CASSTGLRSYNSPLHF. The CDR3 DNA follows: TGTGCCAGCAGCACTGGGCTTCGCTCCTATAATTCACCCCTCCACTTT.

The rearrangement uses TRBV4-3 and TRBJ2-3; unclear D gene. With 1 base removed from V and 2 bases from J, the gap between germline ends came to 10 bases. This CDR3 is 15 amino acids long. The germline CDR1 and CDR2 sequences are LGHNA and YSLEER. The CDR3 spells CASSQGGTNTDTQYF. DNA of the CDR3: TGCGCCAGCAGCCAAGGCGGCACGAACACAGATACGCAGTATTTT.

The V and J genes are TRBV19 and TRBJ2-2; TRBD1 aligns across 7 bases. This CDR3 is built from 13 residues. With 8 bases clipped from V and 3 bases from J, the junction kept 3 bases outside the gene matches. Germline V gene data show CDR1 as LNHDA and CDR2 as SQIVND (reference sequence). CDR3 nucleotide sequence: TGTGCCAGTCCCGACAGGGACACCGGGGAGCTGTTTTTT. Its protein product is CASPDRDTGELFF.

The chain carries TRBV4-1 and TRBJ2-7; 7 bases map to TRBD2. V gave up 0 bases and J gave up 8 bases; unmatched junction bases: 10. The length of the CDR3 is 15 residues. Looked up from germline, CDR1 is MGHRA and CDR2 is YSYEKL. CDR3 in DNA: TGCGCCAGCAGCCAAGATCCGGGGGGAAGGGTGAAGCAGTACTTC. It translates to CASSQDPGGRVKQYF.

The rearrangement joins TRBV4-2 to TRBJ2-7; TRBD2 matches 8 bases. The CDR3 extends over 15 amino acids. Germline V CDR1 and CDR2: LGHNA, YNFKEQ. Germline trimming cut 2 bases from V and 3 bases from J; bases unmatched to any gene: 6. CDR3 coding DNA: TGTGCCAGCAGCCAACAAGCGGGAGTAGGCTACGAGCAGTACTTC. Residues: CASSQQAGVGYEQYF.

The chain employs TRBV28 and TRBJ2-7, with 10 positions matching TRBD2. The CDR3 is 17 amino acids. V trimming: 1 base; J trimming: 2 bases; junction bases outside the gene matches: 8. Germline V gene data show CDR1 as MDHEN and CDR2 as SYDVKM. CDR3 sequence: CASSLSLLAGVAYEQYF. The DNA for the CDR3 is TGTGCCAGCAGTTTATCCCTCCTAGCGGGAGTTGCCTACGAGCAGTACTTC. The full variable domain, rest sourced from reference TRBV28 and TRBJ2-7, is DVKVTQSSRYLVKRTGEKVFLECVQDMDHENMFWYRQDPGLGLRLIYFSYDVKMKEKGDIPEGYSVSREKKERFSLILESASTNQTSMYLCASSLSLLAGVAYEQYFGPGTRLTVT.

This chain uses TRBV30 with TRBJ1-1; D possibly corresponds to TRBD1 (6 bases). Germline CDR1 is GTSNPN and CDR2 is SVGIG (reference sequence). Trimming took 2 bases from V and 5 from J, leaving 12 bases between them. CDR3 size: 13 residues. CDR3 region: CAWSYRVGTEAFF. Here the CDR3 DNA reads TGTGCCTGGAGTTACAGGGTTGGGACTGAAGCTTTCTTT.

The chain employs TRBV30 and TRBJ1-4; the D gene is possibly TRBD1 (6 bases). CDR1 is GTSNPN, CDR2 SVGIG, per germline (reference sequence). There are 12 residues in the CDR3. The V end was cut by 3 bases, the J end by 7 bases, with 9 bases between. In nucleotides, the CDR3 is TGTGCCTGGAGGGGGACAAGTGAAAAACTGTTTTTT. This gives the protein CAWRGTSEKLFF.

This chain connects TRBV10-3 to TRBJ1-1, with D hard to call. Looked up from germline, CDR1 is ENHRY and CDR2 is SYGVKD. V was cut by 3 bases and J by 1 base, with 9 bases left in between. This CDR3 is built from 14 residues. CDR3 sequence reads: CAISEGLTNTEAFF. CDR3 DNA sequence: TGTGCCATCAGTGAAGGACTGACGAACACTGAAGCTTTCTTT.

The chain couples TRBV30 to TRBJ1-5, with a possible D match to TRBD1 (6 bases). The CDR3 is 15 residues long. Trimming stripped 4 bases from V and 1 base from J, with 14 bases between. CDR1 and CDR2 (germline): GTSNPN, SVGIG (reference sequence). CDR3 region: CAWTLRGGSNQPQHF. CDR3 sequence (DNA): TGTGCCTGGACTCTAAGAGGGGGAAGCAATCAGCCCCAGCATTTT.

This clone was observed once. This chain connects TRBV29-1 to TRBJ1-1; possibly TRBD1 for D (5 bases). Germline values: CDR1 SQVTM, CDR2 ANQGSEA. CDR3 length: 10 residues. V dropped 3 bases and J dropped 6 bases, with 5 bases sitting between them. In DNA form, the CDR3 reads TGCAGCGTTGACAGGGCTGAAGCTTTCTTT. Protein sequence: CSVDRAEAFF.

The rearrangement links TRBV15 to TRBJ2-2; D is possibly TRBD2 (5 bases). Between the trimmed V and J ends, which lost 0 bases and 5 bases, there was a span of 10 bases. The germline gives CDR1 LNHNV, CDR2 YYDKDF (reference sequence). The CDR3 is 15 residues long. The CDR3 reads CATSRDARGTGELFF. CDR3 bases: TGTGCCACCAGCAGAGATGCTCGCGGGACCGGGGAGCTGTTTTTT.

The gene calls are TRBV29-1 and TRBJ2-7; 12 bases match TRBD1. The CDR3 loop spans 14 amino acids. V lost 3 bases to trimming and J lost 3 bases; unmatched junction nucleotides: 3. Germline loops: CDR1 SQVTM, CDR2 ANQGSEA. The CDR3 loop reads CSVEGDRGHYEQYF. The CDR3 bases are TGCAGCGTTGAGGGGGACAGGGGGCACTACGAGCAGTACTTC.